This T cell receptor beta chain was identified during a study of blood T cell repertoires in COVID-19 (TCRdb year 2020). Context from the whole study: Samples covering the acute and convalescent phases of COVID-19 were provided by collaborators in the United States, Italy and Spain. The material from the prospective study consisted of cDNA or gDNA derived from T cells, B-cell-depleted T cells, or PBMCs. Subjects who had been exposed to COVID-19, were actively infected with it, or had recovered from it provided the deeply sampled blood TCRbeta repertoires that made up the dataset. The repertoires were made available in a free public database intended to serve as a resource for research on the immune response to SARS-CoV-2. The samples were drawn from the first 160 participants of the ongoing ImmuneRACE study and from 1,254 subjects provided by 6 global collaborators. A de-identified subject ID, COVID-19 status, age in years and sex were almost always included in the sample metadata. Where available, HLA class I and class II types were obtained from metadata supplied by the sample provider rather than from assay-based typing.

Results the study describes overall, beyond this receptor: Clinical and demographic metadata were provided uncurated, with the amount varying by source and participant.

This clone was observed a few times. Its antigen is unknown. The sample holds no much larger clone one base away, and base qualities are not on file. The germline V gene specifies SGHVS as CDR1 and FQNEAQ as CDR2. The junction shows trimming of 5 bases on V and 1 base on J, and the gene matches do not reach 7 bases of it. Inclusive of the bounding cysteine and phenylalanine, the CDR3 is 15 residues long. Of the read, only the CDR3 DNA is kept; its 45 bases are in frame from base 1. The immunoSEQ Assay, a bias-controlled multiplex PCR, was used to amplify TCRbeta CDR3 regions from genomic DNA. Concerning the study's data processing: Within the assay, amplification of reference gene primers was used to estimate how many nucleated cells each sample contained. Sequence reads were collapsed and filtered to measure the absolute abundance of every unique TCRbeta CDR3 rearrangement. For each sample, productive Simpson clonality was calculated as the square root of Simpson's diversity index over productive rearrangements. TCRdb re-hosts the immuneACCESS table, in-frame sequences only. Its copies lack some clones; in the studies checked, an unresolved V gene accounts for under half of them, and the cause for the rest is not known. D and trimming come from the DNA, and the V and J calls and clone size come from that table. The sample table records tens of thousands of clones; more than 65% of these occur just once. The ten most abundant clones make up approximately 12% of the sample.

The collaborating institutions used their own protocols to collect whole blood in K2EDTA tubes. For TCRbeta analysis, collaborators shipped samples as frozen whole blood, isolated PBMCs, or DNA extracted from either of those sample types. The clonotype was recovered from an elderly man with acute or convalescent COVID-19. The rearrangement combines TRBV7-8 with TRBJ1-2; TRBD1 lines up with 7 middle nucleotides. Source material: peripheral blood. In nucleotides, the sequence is TGTGCCAGCAGCCAGGCCCAGGGGGTTAACTATGGCTACACCTTC. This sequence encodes CASSQAQGVNYGYTF.